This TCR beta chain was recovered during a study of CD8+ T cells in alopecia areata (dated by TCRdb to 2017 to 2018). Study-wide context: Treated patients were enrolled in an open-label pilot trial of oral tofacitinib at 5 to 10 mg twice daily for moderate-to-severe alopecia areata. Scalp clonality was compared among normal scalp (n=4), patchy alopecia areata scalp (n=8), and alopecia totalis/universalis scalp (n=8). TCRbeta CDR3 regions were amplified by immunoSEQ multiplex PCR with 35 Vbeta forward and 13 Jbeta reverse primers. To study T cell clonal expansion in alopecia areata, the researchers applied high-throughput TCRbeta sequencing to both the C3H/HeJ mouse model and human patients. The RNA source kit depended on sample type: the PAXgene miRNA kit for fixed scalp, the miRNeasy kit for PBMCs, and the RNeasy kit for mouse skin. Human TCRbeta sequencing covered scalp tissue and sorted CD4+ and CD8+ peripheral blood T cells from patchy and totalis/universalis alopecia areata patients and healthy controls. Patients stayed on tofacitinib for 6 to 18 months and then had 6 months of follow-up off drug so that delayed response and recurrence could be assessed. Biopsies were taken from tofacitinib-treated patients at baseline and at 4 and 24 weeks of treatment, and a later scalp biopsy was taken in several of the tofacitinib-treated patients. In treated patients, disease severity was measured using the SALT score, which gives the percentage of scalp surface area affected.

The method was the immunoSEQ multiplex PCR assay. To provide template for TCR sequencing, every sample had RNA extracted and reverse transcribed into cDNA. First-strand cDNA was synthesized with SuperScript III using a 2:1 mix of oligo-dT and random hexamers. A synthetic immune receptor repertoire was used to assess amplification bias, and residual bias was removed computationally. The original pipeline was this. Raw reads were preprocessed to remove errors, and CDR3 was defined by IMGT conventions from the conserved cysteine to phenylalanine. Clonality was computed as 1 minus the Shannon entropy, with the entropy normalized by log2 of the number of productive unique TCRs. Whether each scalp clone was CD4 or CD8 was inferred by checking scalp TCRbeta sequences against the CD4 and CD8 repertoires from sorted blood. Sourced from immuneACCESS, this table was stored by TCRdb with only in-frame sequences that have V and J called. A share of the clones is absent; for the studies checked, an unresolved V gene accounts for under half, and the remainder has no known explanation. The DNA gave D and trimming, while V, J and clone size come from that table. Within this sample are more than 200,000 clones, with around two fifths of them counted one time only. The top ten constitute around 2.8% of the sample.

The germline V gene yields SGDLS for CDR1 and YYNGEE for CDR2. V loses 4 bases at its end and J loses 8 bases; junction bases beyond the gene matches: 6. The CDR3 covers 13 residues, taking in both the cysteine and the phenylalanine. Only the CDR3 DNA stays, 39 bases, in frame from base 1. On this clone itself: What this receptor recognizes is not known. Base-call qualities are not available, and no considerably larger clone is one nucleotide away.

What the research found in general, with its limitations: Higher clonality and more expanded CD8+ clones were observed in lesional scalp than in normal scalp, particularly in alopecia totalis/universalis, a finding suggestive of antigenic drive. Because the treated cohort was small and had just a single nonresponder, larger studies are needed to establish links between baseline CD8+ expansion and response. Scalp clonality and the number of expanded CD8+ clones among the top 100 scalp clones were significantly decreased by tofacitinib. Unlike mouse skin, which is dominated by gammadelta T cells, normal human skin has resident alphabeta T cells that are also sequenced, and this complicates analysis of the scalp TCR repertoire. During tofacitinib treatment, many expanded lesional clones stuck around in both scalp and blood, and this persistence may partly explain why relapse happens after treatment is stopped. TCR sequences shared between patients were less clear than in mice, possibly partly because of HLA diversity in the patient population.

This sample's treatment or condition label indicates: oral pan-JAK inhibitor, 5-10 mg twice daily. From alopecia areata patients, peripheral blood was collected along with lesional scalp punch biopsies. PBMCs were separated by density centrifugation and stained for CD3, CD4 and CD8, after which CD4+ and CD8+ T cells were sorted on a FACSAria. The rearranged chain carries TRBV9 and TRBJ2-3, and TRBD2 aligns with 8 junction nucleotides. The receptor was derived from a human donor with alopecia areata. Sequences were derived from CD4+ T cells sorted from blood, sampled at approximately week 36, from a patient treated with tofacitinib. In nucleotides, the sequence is TGTGCCAGCAGCCCCGGACTAGCCCGTACGCAGTATTTT. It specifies CASSPGLARTQYF.